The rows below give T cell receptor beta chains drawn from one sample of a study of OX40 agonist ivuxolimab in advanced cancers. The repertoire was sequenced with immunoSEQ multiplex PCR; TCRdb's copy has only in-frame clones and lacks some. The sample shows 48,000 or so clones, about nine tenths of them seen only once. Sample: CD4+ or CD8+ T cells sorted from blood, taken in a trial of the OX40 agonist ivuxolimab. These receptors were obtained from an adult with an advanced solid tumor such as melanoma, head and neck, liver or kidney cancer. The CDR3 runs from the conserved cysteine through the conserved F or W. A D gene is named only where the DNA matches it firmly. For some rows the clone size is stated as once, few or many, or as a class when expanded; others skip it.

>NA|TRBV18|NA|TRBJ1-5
TGTGCCAGCTCACCGGGGGACACCTACAATCAGCCCCAGCATTTT
CASSPGDTYNQPQHF
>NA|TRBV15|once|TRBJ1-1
TGTGCCACCAGCAAATGGGGCGGAAACACTGAAGCTTTCTTT
CATSKWGGNTEAFF
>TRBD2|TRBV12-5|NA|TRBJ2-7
TGTGCTAGTGGTCCCGGGACTAGCGGGGGGAACGAGCAGTACTTC
CASGPGTSGGNEQYF
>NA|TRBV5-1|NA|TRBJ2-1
TGCGCCAGCAGCTTGGTCGCGGGCGATGAGCAGTTCTTC
CASSLVAGDEQFF
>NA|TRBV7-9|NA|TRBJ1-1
TGTGCCAGCAGCTTAACTGAAGCTTTCTTT
CASSLTEAFF
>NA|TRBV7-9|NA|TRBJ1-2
TGTGCCAGCAGCTCCATCCGAGATGGCTACACCTTC
CASSSIRDGYTF
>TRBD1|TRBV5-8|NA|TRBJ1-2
TGTGCCAGCAGCGTGGGACAGGGCGGATATGGCTACACCTTC
CASSVGQGGYGYTF
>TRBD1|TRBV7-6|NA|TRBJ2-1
TGTGCCAGCAGCGTACTCTGGGACAGCTCCTACAATGAGCAGTTCTTC
CASSVLWDSSYNEQFF
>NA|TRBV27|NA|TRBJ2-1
TGTGCCAGCAAAACAAAGCAGGGGGGCCGATACAATGAGCAGTTCTTC
CASKTKQGGRYNEQFF
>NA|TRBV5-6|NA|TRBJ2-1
TGTGCCAGCAGTGATCAAAACTCCTACAATGAGCAGTTCTTC
CASSDQNSYNEQFF
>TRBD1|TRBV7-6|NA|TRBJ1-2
TGTGCCAGCAGCTTACGACCTGAGACAGGGGGCCTGGGCTACACCTTC
CASSLRPETGGLGYTF
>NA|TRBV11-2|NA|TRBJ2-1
TGTGCCAGCAGCTTAGAACGTGGGGGGCTCTACAATGAGCAGTTCTTC
CASSLERGGLYNEQFF